The present TCR beta chain was sequenced within a study of PD-1 blockade in mismatch repair-deficient tumors. On the study more broadly: Patients had roughly twelve mismatch repair-deficient cancer types, all previously treated and progressing. General study findings and limits: Tumor-resident clones, often undetectable pretreatment in blood, expanded then contracted after pembrolizumab.

TCRdb's table, derived via immunoSEQ multiplex PCR, lists solely in-frame clones and lacks some. This sample has some 130,000 clones; 88% occur once, and the top ten carry roughly 10%. The CDR3 length is 12 residues. Germline V gene sequence: CDR1 SGHDT, CDR2 YYEEEE. The ends were cut back, 3 bases at V and 4 bases at J, with 6 bases in the middle. In the case of this clone: Its antigen remains unidentified.

Mismatch repair deficiency was confirmed in all patients, by PCR or immunohistochemistry. The sequence was obtained from an adult with mismatch repair-deficient cancer. The chain recombines TRBV5-6 with TRBJ2-3, with D unclear. The sample was peripheral blood, taken roughly 70 weeks after starting pembrolizumab. The CDR3 sequence: CASSSQSDTQYF. The CDR3 coding sequence is TGTGCCAGCAGCTCTCAATCAGATACGCAGTATTTT.